This T cell receptor beta chain was sequenced during a study of CD4 and CD8 cells across lung adenocarcinoma regions. Germline loops: CDR1 MNHNS, CDR2 SASEGT. There are 14 residues in the CDR3. V was shortened by 4 bases and J by 0 bases, with 7 bases between the two germline ends. Localized lung adenocarcinoma, a non-small cell lung cancer, affected the donors. This clonotype was picked up many times. In TCRdb, the PCR reads were re-called with MiXCR into one record per CDR3 protein. The table includes approximately 24,000 distinct CDR3 sequences, approximately 50% detected once. The specimen sequenced was CD8+ T cells from the center of a lung tumor. The TCR originated in a male donor with lung adenocarcinoma. The CD4 and CD8 labels of this study may be unreliable. V and J are TRBV6-1 and TRBJ2-1, with D unclear. Here the CDR3 reads CASSGIRSYNEQFF. The CDR3 DNA reads TGTGCCAGCAGTGGAATTCGCTCCTACAATGAGCAGTTCTTC.